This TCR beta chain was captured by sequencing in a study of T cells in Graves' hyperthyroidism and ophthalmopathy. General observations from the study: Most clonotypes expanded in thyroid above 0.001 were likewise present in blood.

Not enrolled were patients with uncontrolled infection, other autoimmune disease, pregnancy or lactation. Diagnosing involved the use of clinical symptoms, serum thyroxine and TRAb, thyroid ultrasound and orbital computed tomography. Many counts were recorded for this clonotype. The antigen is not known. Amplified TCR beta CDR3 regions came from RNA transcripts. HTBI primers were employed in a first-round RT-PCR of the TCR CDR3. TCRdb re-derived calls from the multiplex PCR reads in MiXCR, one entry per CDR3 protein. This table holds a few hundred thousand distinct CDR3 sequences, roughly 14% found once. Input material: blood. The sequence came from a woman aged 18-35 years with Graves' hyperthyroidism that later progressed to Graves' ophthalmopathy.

The CDR3 nucleotides are TGTGCCAGCAGTTACTTGGGCAATCAGCCCCAGCATTTT. It specifies CASSYLGNQPQHF. The chain carries TRBV6-2 or TRBV6-3 and TRBJ1-5; no definite D call. The CDR3 totals 13 residues. Germline CDR1 MNHEY, CDR2 SVGEGT. The germline V and J ends were trimmed by 1 base and 2 bases, with 3 bases remaining between them.